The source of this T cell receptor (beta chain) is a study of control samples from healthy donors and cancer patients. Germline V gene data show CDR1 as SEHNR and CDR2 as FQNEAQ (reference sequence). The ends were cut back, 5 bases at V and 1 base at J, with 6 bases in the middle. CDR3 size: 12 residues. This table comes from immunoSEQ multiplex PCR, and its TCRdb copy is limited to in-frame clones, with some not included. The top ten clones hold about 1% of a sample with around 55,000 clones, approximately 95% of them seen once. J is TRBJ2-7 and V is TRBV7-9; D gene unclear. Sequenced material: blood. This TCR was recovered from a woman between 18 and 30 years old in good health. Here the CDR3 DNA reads TGTGCCAGCAGCCAAGGGTCCTACGAGCAGTACTTC. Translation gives CASSQGSYEQYF. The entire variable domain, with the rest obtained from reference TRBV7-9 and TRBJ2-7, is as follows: DTGVSQNPRHKITKRGQNVTFRCDPISEHNRLYWYRQTLGQGPEFLTYFQNEAQLEKSRLLSDRFSAERPKGSFSTLEIQRTEQGDSAMYLCASSQGSYEQYFGPGTRLTVT.